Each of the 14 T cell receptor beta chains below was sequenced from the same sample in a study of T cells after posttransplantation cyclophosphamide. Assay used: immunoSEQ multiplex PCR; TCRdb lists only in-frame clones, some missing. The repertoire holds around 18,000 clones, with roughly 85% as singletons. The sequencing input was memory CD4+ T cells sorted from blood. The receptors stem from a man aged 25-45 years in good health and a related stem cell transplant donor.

The CDR3 nucleotides are TGTGCTAGTGGTTTTGGAAGGCACCGGGAGCCCCAGCATTTT. This translates into CASGFGRHREPQHF. This rearrangement joins TRBV12-5 to TRBJ1-5, with D hard to call. V was shortened by 3 bases and J by 8 bases, with 14 bases between the two germline ends. The germline CDR1 and CDR2 sequences are LGHNT and FRNRAP. This CDR3 has 14 residues.

The CDR3 nucleotides are TGCGCCAGCAGCTTACCGCCAGGGCAAAGCACAGATACGCAGTATTTT. It yields the protein CASSLPPGQSTDTQYF. This chain connects TRBV5-1 to TRBJ2-3; possible D gene TRBD1, 5 bases. Germline CDR1 reads SGHRS; CDR2 reads YFSETQ. Trimming left V 2 bases short and J 0 bases short, with 13 bases between. The CDR3 is made up of 16 amino acids.

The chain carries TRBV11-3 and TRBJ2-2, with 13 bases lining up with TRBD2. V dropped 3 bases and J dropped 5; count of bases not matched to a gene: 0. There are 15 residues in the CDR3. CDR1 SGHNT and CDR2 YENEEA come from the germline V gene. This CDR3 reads CASSLGLAGTGELFF. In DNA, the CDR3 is TGTGCCAGCAGCTTGGGACTAGCGGGGACCGGGGAGCTGTTTTTT.

In nucleotides, the CDR3 is TGTGCCAGCAGCAGGGGACAGGGGTCTGGGTCACCCCTCCACTTT. Translated, it gives CASSRGQGSGSPLHF. The chain links TRBV7-2 to TRBJ1-6; TRBD1 agrees at 10 bases. The CDR3 is 15 amino acids. Germline CDR1 reads SGHTA; CDR2 reads FQGNSA. The ends lost 5 bases at V and 10 bases at J; junction bases unmatched: 8.

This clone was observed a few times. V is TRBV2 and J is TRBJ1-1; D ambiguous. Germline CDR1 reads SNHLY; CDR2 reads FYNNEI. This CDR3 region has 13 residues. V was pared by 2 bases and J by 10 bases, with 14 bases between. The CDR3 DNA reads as TGTGCCAGCAGTGAAAGAACCCTCGGCGGAGCTTTCTTT. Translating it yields CASSERTLGGAFF.

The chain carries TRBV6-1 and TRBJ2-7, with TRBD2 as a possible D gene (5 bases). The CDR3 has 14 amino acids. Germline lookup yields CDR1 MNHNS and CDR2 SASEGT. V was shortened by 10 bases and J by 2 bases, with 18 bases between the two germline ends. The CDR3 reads CATRTAGATYEQYF. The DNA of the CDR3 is TGTGCCACCCGGACTGCCGGAGCCACCTACGAGCAGTACTTC.

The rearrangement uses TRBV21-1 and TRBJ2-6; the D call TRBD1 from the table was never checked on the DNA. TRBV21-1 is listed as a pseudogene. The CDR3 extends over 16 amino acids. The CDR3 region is CASSKIIHSGANVLTF. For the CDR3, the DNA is TGTGCCAGCAGCAAAATCATCCACTCTGGGGCCAACGTCCTGACTTTC.

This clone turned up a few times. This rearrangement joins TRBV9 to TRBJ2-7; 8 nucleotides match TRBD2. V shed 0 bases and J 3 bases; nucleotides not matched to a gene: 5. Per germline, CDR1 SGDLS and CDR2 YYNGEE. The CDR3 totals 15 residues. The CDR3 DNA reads TGTGCCAGCAGCGTAGCGGGAGGGGGGGGCTACGAGCAGTACTTC. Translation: CASSVAGGGGYEQYF.

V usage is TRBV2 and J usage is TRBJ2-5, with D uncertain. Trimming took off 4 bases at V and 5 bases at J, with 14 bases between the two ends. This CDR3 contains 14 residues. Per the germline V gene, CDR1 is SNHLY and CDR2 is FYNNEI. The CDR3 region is CASSVDVTIETQYF. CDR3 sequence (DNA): TGTGCCAGCAGTGTCGATGTCACTATTGAGACCCAGTACTTC.

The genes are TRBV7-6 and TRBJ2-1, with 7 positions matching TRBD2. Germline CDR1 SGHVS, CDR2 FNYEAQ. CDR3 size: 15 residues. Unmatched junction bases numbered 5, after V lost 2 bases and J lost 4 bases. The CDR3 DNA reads TGTGCCAGCAGCTTACCTAGCGGACCGTACAATGAGCAGTTCTTC. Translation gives CASSLPSGPYNEQFF. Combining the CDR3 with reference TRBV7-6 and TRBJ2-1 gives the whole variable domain GAGVSQSPRYKVTKRGQDVALRCDPISGHVSLYWYRQALGQGPEFLTYFNYEAQQDKSGLPNDRFSAERPEGSISTLTIQRTEQRDSAMYRCASSLPSGPYNEQFFGPGTRLTVL.

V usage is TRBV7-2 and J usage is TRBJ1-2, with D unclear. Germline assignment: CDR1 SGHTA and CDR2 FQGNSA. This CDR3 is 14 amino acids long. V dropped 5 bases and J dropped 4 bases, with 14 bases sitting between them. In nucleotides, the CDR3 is TGTGCCAGCAGCCGCACAACTACCGCCTATGGCTACACCTTC. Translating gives CASSRTTTAYGYTF.

The CDR3 DNA reads as TGTGCCAGCAGCGTAGCTGTCACAGATACGCAGTATTTT. As protein: CASSVAVTDTQYF. The gene calls are TRBV9 and TRBJ2-3, with no clear D. Deletions cut 0 bases from V and 2 bases from J, with 4 bases between. CDR3 length equals 13 residues. CDR1 SGDLS and CDR2 YYNGEE come from the germline V gene.

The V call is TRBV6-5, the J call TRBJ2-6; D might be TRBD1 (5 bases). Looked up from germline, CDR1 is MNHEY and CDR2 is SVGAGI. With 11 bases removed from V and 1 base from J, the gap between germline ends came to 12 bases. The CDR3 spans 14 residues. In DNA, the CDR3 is TGTGCCTCTCAGGGTCCGTCTGGGGCCAACGTCCTGACTTTC. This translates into CASQGPSGANVLTF.

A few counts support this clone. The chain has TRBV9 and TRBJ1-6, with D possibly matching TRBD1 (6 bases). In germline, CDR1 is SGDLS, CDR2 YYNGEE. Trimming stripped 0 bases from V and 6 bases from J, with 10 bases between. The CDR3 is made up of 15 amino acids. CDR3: CASSVGTAINSPLHF. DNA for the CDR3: TGTGCCAGCAGCGTAGGGACAGCAATTAATTCACCCCTCCACTTT.